The clone carrying this T cell receptor (beta chain) was picked up a small number of times. As yet, its antigen is unknown. Semi-nested PCR with Nested Universal Primer A followed constant-region reverse priming of full-length variable regions. TCRdb reanalysed the 5' RACE reads using MiXCR and keeps one entry per CDR3 protein. The sample comprises tens of thousands of distinct CDR3 sequences, approximately 22% of which are singletons, and over 3.5% rests with the top ten. Treg sorting used a CD4+CD25+CD127-/low gate. This CDR3 is 13 amino acids long. Trimming shortened V by 11 bases and J by 7 bases, and 15 bases separated the two germline ends. CDR1 is MNHNS and CDR2 is SASEGT in the germline V gene. Findings and caveats of the study: The TCR gene usage of tumor memory CD4+ T cells clustered together with blood and lymph node memory CD4+ cells and with lymph node naive CD4+ cells.

The clonotype was recovered from a female donor with breast cancer. The chain employs TRBV6-1 and TRBJ1-6, with D perhaps TRBD1 (5 bases). Sequenced: Tregs sorted from blood. This CDR3 is CAGMTELNSPLHF. The CDR3, as DNA: TGTGCCGGAATGACAGAACTAAATTCACCCCTCCACTTT.